This T cell receptor beta chain was obtained from a study of blood T cell repertoires in COVID-19. This table comes from immunoSEQ multiplex PCR, and its TCRdb copy is limited to in-frame clones, with some not included. This table has roughly 380,000 clones, about 90% appearing once. This receptor was identified in a woman aged 25 to 39 who had recovered from COVID-19. Specimen: PBMCs or T cells enriched from blood (not recorded which).

Written as DNA, the CDR3 is TGTGCCAGCAGCCAAGATGAGCGGGGGGGTGAGCAGTTCTTC. Its protein is CASSQDERGGEQFF. The rearrangement uses TRBV3-1 (or the pseudogene TRBV3-2) and TRBJ2-1; 10 nucleotides agree with TRBD2. There are 14 residues in the CDR3. V trimming: 0 bases; J trimming: 9 bases; junction bases outside the gene matches: 2. The V gene's germline CDR1 is LGHDT and CDR2 YNNKEL (reference sequence).